This TCR beta chain was sequenced during a study of glioma-infiltrating T cells. In germline, CDR1 is MNHNS, CDR2 SASEGT. V dropped 3 bases and J dropped 8 bases, with 23 bases sitting between them. This CDR3 contains 17 residues. Study-wide results and caveats: Tissue and blood shared very few CDR3 sequences. Tissue-blood divergence was below expectation in non-neoplastic patients, above in gliomas.

TCR alpha and beta CDR3 regions were amplified from RNA using iRepertoire nested multiplex PCR. Via MiXCR, TCRdb re-called the multiplex PCR reads, giving one row per CDR3 protein. The sample comprises 150,000 or so distinct CDR3 sequences, about 39% of which are singletons, and around 18% rests with the top ten. This clonotype appeared a few times. What it binds is unknown. The source of this sequence is a human donor with low-grade glioma or glioblastoma, undergoing nonglioma brain surgery, or in good health (not recorded which). This rearrangement joins TRBV6-1 to TRBJ2-1; possible D gene TRBD1, 6 bases. The sample taken for sequencing was glioma tissue, nonneoplastic brain tissue, or PBMCs (not recorded which). The CDR3 DNA reads as TGTGCCAGCAGTGAGCGGTGGGGACCCCCAGGGGACGATGAGCAGTTCTTC. As protein: CASSERWGPPGDDEQFF.